This T cell receptor beta chain was recovered during a study of OX40 agonist ivuxolimab in advanced cancers. Overall study context: Recorded diagnoses for dose-escalation patients were hepatocellular carcinoma, melanoma, renal cell or head and neck cancer.

CDR3 length: 13 residues. V lost 5 bases and J lost 3; bases outside the gene matches: 3. CDR1 and CDR2 (germline): SNHLY, FYNNEI. Method: immunoSEQ multiplex PCR; TCRdb's copy keeps in-frame clones and lacks some. Of about 54,000 clones listed, approximately 90% are singletons. In its sample, this clone was seen once. Patients who had autoimmune disease history or got systemic immunosuppression were left out. The sample in question was CD4+ or CD8+ T cells sorted from blood, obtained in a trial of the OX40 agonist ivuxolimab. This clonotype originated in an adult with an advanced solid tumor such as melanoma, head and neck, liver or kidney cancer. The rearrangement uses TRBV2 and TRBJ2-7, with 8 bases fitting TRBD1. CDR3 bases: TGTGCCAGCAGTTCGGGACAGGACTACGAGCAGTACTTC. This gives the protein CASSSGQDYEQYF.